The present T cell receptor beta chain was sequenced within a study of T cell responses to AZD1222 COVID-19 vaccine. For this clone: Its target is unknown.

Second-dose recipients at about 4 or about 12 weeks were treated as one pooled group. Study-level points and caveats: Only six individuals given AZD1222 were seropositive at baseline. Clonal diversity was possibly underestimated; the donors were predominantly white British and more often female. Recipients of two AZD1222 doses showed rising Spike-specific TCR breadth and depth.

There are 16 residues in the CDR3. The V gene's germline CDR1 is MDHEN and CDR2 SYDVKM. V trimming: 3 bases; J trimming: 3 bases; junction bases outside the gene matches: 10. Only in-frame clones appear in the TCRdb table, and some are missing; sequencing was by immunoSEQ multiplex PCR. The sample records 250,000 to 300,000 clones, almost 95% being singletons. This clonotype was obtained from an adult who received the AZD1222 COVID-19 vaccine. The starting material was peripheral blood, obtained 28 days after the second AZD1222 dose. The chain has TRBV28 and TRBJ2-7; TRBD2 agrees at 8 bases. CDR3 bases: TGTGCCAGCAGTTTGCCGGGACTAGGGAGTAACTACGAGCAGTACTTC. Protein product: CASSLPGLGSNYEQYF. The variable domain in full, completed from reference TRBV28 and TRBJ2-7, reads DVKVTQSSRYLVKRTGEKVFLECVQDMDHENMFWYRQDPGLGLRLIYFSYDVKMKEKGDIPEGYSVSREKKERFSLILESASTNQTSMYLCASSLPGLGSNYEQYFGPGTRLTVT.